Following are 27 T cell receptor beta chains from one sample sequenced in a study of T-cell memory formation after mild COVID-19. TCRdb passed the 5' RACE reads through MiXCR, listing each CDR3 protein once. The data show 40,000 to 60,000 distinct CDR3 sequences, around 12% seen once. Sequencing was carried out using PBMCs or a T cell subset sorted from them (not recorded which). These receptors were taken from a man aged 18 to 30 who had mild COVID-19 (a few samples of this study predate the infection). Cell type and time point are not known.

In its sample, this clonotype was seen a few times. This chain uses TRBV20-1 with TRBJ2-4; TRBD1 agrees at 9 bases. The CDR3 has 17 residues. The junction had 12 bases not matched to a gene; V was cut back by 6 bases and J by 0 bases. Germline V gives CDR1 DFQATT, CDR2 SNEGSKA (reference sequence). The CDR3 DNA sequence: TGCAGTGCCAAGGTGTCCCGGGACAGGGTAGCCAAAAACATTCAGTACTTC. Its translation is CSAKVSRDRVAKNIQYF.

This clonotype was detected many times. J is TRBJ2-3 and V is TRBV7-2, with D hard to call. The germline CDR1 and CDR2 sequences are SGHTA and FQGNSA. The length of the CDR3 is 16 residues. Trimming left V 4 bases short and J 0 bases short, with 14 bases between. CDR3 sequence reads: CASSSGLWASTDTQYF. Here the CDR3 DNA reads TGTGCCAGCAGCTCCGGGCTGTGGGCTAGCACAGATACGCAGTATTTT.

Many counts were recorded for this clonotype. CDR3 bases: TGTGCCAGCAGTGGGACAGGGGACACCGGGGAGCTGTTTTTT. This codes for CASSGTGDTGELFF. The gene calls are TRBV25-1 and TRBJ2-2; 9 bases align to TRBD1. The CDR3 has 14 residues. V shed 4 bases and J 3 bases; nucleotides not matched to a gene: 0. CDR1 and CDR2 (germline): MGHDK, SYGVNS.

This clonotype was detected ten times or more. The chain combines TRBV24-1 with TRBJ2-1, with TRBD2 as a possible D gene (5 bases). Trimming removed 5 bases at V and 5 bases at J, with 12 bases between. This CDR3 is built from 14 residues. Germline CDR1 and CDR2: KGHDR and SFDVKD. In DNA form, the CDR3 reads TGTGCCACCAGTGCCGGACTGCCGAACAATGAGCAGTTCTTC. Its protein product is CATSAGLPNNEQFF.

The gene calls are TRBV11-3 and TRBJ2-7; maybe TRBD1 (5 bases). V was cut by 6 bases and J by 5 bases, with 17 bases left in between. The CDR3 covers 14 residues. Germline CDR1 is SGHNT and CDR2 is YENEEA. The CDR3, as DNA: TGTGCCAGCAGTTTCGACAGAGAGCCGAACGAGCAGTACGTC. It codes for CASSFDREPNEQYV.

Many counts were recorded for this clonotype. The chain couples TRBV7-2 to TRBJ2-7, with unresolved D. The germline gives CDR1 SGHTA, CDR2 FQGNSA. The CDR3 is 18 residues long. Trimming pared 1 base from V and 1 base from J, leaving 20 bases between. The DNA for the CDR3 is TGTGCCAGCAGCTTAGGGGTTCTAAAGGACCGACGATCCTACGAGCAGTACGTC. Protein: CASSLGVLKDRRSYEQYV.

This clonotype is categorized as medium-sized. V and J are TRBV12-3 or TRBV12-4 and TRBJ2-7, with 9 bases lining up with TRBD2. The CDR3 is 14 residues long. The ends lost 5 bases at V and 4 bases at J; junction bases unmatched: 6. This CDR3 is CASSTGTSFYEQYF. CDR3 DNA sequence: TGTGCCAGCAGTACCGGGACTAGCTTTTACGAGCAGTACTTC.

The chain is built from TRBV20-1 and TRBJ2-1; the D gene is possibly TRBD1 (5 bases). Trimming cost V 4 bases and J 4 bases, with 17 bases left between them. This CDR3 contains 15 residues. CDR1 is DFQATT, CDR2 SNEGSKA, per germline (reference sequence). The CDR3 here is CSAMLLGAGYNEQFF. The CDR3 DNA sequence: TGCAGTGCTATGTTGTTGGGTGCAGGGTACAATGAGCAGTTCTTC.

At least ten counts were recorded for this clonotype. This sequence joins TRBV9 and TRBJ2-3; no firm D call. CDR1 is SGDLS and CDR2 is YYNGEE in the germline V gene. V was cut by 0 bases and J by 1 base, with 6 bases left in between. This CDR3 contains 14 residues. This CDR3 is CASSVGVGTDTQYF. The CDR3 DNA is TGTGCCAGCAGCGTAGGGGTGGGCACAGATACGCAGTATTTT.

V and J are TRBV7-2 and TRBJ1-6, with no clear D. Germline-derived CDR1 and CDR2 are SGHTA and FQGNSA. This CDR3 is built from 15 residues. The V end lost 3 bases, the J end lost 5 bases, and 11 bases lay between the germline ends. CDR3: CASSLGPTDNSPLHF. In DNA form, the CDR3 reads TGTGCCAGCAGCTTGGGCCCCACTGATAATTCACCCCTCCACTTT.

The chain joins TRBV5-1 to TRBJ2-3, with D hard to call. Trimming removed 0 bases at V and 0 bases at J, with 11 bases between. Germline CDR1 and CDR2: SGHRS and YFSETQ. This CDR3 is 16 amino acids long. CDR3 sequence (DNA): TGCGCCAGCAGCTTGGGGGGAATGACTAGCACAGATACGCAGTATTTT. Amino acid sequence: CASSLGGMTSTDTQYF.

V is TRBV6-2 or TRBV6-3 and J is TRBJ1-2; D is unclear. V gave up 2 bases and J gave up 7 bases, with 11 bases separating them. The CDR3 has 13 residues. The germline gives CDR1 MNHEY, CDR2 SVGEGT. The CDR3 DNA follows: TGTGCCAGCAGTTACACCTACATGAGTGGCTACACCTTC. As protein: CASSYTYMSGYTF.

J is TRBJ1-1 and V is TRBV5-1; D is unclear. The CDR3 has 13 residues. The germline V gene has CDR1 SGHRS and CDR2 YFSETQ. The germline V and J ends were trimmed by 0 bases and 3 bases, with 6 bases remaining between them. The CDR3 loop is CASSLASDTEAFF. The CDR3, as DNA: TGCGCCAGCAGCTTGGCCTCGGACACTGAAGCTTTCTTT.

This clonotype is judged medium-sized. This chain joins TRBV6-2 or TRBV6-3 and TRBJ2-3, with TRBD2 matching 9 bases. The CDR3 sequence is 16 residues long. Trimming removed 5 bases from V and 4 bases from J; junction bases left unmatched: 10. Germline lookup yields CDR1 MNHEY and CDR2 SVGEGT. The CDR3 loop is CASSRPPGGGADTQYF. The CDR3 nucleotides read TGTGCCAGCAGTCGACCCCCGGGCGGGGGGGCAGATACGCAGTATTTT.

This clonotype was seen repeatedly, ten times or more. V gene TRBV6-5 combines with J gene TRBJ2-5; TRBD1 matches 9 bases. V shed 4 bases, J shed 3 bases, and the junction held 3 bases outside the gene matches. The CDR3 length is 14 residues. Germline CDR1 and CDR2: MNHEY and SVGAGI. CDR3 sequence reads: CASSSTGGKETQYF. The CDR3 coding sequence is TGTGCCAGCAGTTCGACAGGGGGTAAAGAGACCCAGTACTTC.

This clonotype has more than one count but fewer than ten. The rearrangement uses TRBV7-9 and TRBJ2-1; 12 bases are a match to TRBD2. From germline, CDR1 is SEHNR and CDR2 FQNEAQ (reference sequence). The CDR3 runs to 18 residues. V lost 1 base, J lost 4 bases, and 8 bases stayed unmatched. The CDR3 DNA follows: TGTGCCAGCAGCTTAGGTAGTTGGGGGACTAGCGGGTACAATGAGCAGTTCTTC. Translating gives CASSLGSWGTSGYNEQFF.

At least ten counts were recorded for this clonotype. The chain combines TRBV7-9 with TRBJ1-4, with 10 bases identical to TRBD1. The length of the CDR3 is 15 residues. Trimming removed 5 bases from V and 8 bases from J; junction bases left unmatched: 8. Germline loops: CDR1 SEHNR, CDR2 FQNEAQ (reference sequence). The chain's CDR3 is CASSVRTGGGEKLFF. For the CDR3, the DNA is TGTGCCAGCAGCGTAAGGACAGGGGGAGGCGAAAAACTGTTTTTT.

This clonotype was picked up a small number of times. The CDR3 DNA reads TGCAGTGCTGGGAGACCCTTTACAGGAACTGAAGCTTTCTTT. Protein product: CSAGRPFTGTEAFF. V and J are TRBV20-1 and TRBJ1-1, with D perhaps matching TRBD1 (5 bases). V was cut by 5 bases and J by 5 bases, with 18 bases left in between. The CDR3 loop spans 14 amino acids. CDR1 is DFQATT and CDR2 is SNEGSKA in the germline V gene (reference sequence).

The rearrangement uses TRBV7-2 and TRBJ2-7; D not resolved. V was shortened by 3 bases and J by 6 bases, with 12 bases between the two germline ends. The CDR3 sequence is 13 residues long. Germline V gives CDR1 SGHTA, CDR2 FQGNSA. The DNA of the CDR3 is TGTGCCAGCAGCTTCGAGAGGTCGATCGAGCAGTACTTC. Protein product: CASSFERSIEQYF.

This clonotype was seen repeatedly, ten times or more. The V and J genes are TRBV5-1 and TRBJ2-3; D unclear. The CDR3 sequence is 14 residues long. Per the germline V gene, CDR1 is SGHRS and CDR2 is YFSETQ. Trimming removed 0 bases from V and 2 bases from J, with 7 bases in between. Here the CDR3 DNA reads TGCGCCAGCAGCTTGGTCGGTATCACAGATACGCAGTATTTT. Its protein is CASSLVGITDTQYF.

In this sample, this clonotype turned up a few times. This chain joins TRBV6-2 or TRBV6-3 and TRBJ1-2; no clear D. Germline CDR1 MNHEY, CDR2 SVGEGT. V lost 4 bases, J lost 4 bases, and 10 bases lay in between. The CDR3 has 13 residues. The CDR3, as DNA: TGTGCCAGCAGTTCCTATCCGGGCTATGGCTACACCTTC. This codes for CASSSYPGYGYTF.

This clonotype came up a few times. The chain uses TRBV24-1 and TRBJ2-1; 9 nucleotides match TRBD1. The J segment lost 5 bases and the V segment lost 2 bases, leaving 6 bases of the junction unmatched. The CDR3 is 16 amino acids. The germline CDR1 and CDR2 sequences are KGHDR and SFDVKD. The CDR3 DNA is TGTGCCACCAGTGATTCCGGGACAGGGACGCACAATGAGCAGTTCTTC. Translating gives CATSDSGTGTHNEQFF.

V is TRBV7-6 and J is TRBJ2-2; D remains unclear. Germline values: CDR1 SGHVS, CDR2 FNYEAQ. V was trimmed by 5 bases and J by 0 bases, leaving 13 bases between them. The CDR3 is 16 amino acids. The CDR3 nucleotides read TGTGCCAGCAGCCCCAGACGCGGTGCGAACACCGGGGAGCTGTTTTTT. Its translation: CASSPRRGANTGELFF.

This clonotype was seen a few times. The CDR3 coding sequence is TGTGCCAGCAGCAAAGTTCGAGGACGGACGTACGAGCAGTACGTC. It yields the protein CASSKVRGRTYEQYV. The chain uses TRBV21-1 and TRBJ2-7. TRBV21-1 is a pseudogene. This CDR3 contains 15 residues.

CDR3 nucleotide sequence: TGTGCTAGTGGTTTGCCCCGACTAGCTCAGTTCTTC. It yields the protein CASGLPRLAQFF. The rearrangement joins TRBV12-5 to TRBJ2-1; TRBD2 aligns across 7 bases. Trimming took 2 bases from V and 13 from J; bases not matched to a gene: 5. Germline values: CDR1 LGHNT, CDR2 FRNRAP. This CDR3 comprises 12 residues.

The rearrangement uses TRBV5-6 and TRBJ1-4; D is ambiguous. V was trimmed by 2 bases and J by 3 bases, leaving 11 bases between them. Germline-derived CDR1 and CDR2 are SGHDT and YYEEEE. The CDR3 is 15 amino acids. The CDR3 sequence: CASSFRGIPNEKLFF. CDR3 nucleotides: TGTGCCAGCAGCTTCCGTGGGATCCCTAATGAAAAACTGTTTTTT.

This chain connects TRBV12-3 or TRBV12-4 to TRBJ2-5, with 10 nucleotides matching TRBD2. V trimming: 4 bases; J trimming: 4 bases; junction bases outside the gene matches: 6. This CDR3 is 15 amino acids long. CDR3 region: CASSSERGGRETQYF. As DNA, the CDR3 is TGTGCCAGCAGTTCGGAGCGGGGGGGAAGAGAGACCCAGTACTTC.